A single sample is the source of the 11 T cell receptor beta chains below, sequenced in a study of T-cell reconstitution after alpha-beta-depleted transplantation in children. For TCRbeta, the library was prepared with unique molecular identifiers. A single record per CDR3 protein comes from TCRdb applying MiXCR to the PCR reads. The table records roughly 100,000 distinct CDR3 sequences, about 5.6% of them present only once. This specimen was PBMCs, mostly from graft donor cells, taken 60 days after TCRalphabeta/CD19-depleted stem cell transplant. These receptors originate from a female patient aged 2-15 years who had a stem cell transplant for Fanconi anemia, so the T cells may come from the graft donor.

In its sample, this clonotype was seen many times. The chain employs TRBV5-1 and TRBJ2-6; D gene ambiguous. Germline CDR1 SGHRS, CDR2 YFSETQ. The V end lost 4 bases, the J end lost 0 bases, and 14 bases lay between the germline ends. The CDR3 is 17 amino acids. In DNA, the CDR3 is TGCGCCAGCAGCCTCGACCCTTCCTACTCTGGGGCCAACGTCCTGACTTTC. It encodes CASSLDPSYSGANVLTF.

This clonotype was detected ten times or more. The V call is TRBV20-1, the J call TRBJ2-2, with 7 nucleotides matching TRBD1. The length of the CDR3 is 15 residues. V shed 3 bases and J 3 bases; nucleotides not matched to a gene: 7. The germline V gene has CDR1 DFQATT and CDR2 SNEGSKA (reference sequence). Written as DNA, the CDR3 is TGCAGTGCTAGTCTGGCAGGGGGTTACACCGGGGAGCTGTTTTTT. Protein: CSASLAGGYTGELFF.

The chain recombines TRBV5-6 with TRBJ2-7, with 7 bases aligning to TRBD2. The CDR3 runs to 15 residues. CDR1 and CDR2 from the germline V gene are SGHDT and YYEEEE. Losses at the gene ends were 0 bases for V and 2 bases for J; bases not matched to a gene: 5. The CDR3 DNA reads TGTGCCAGCAGCTTGGAGACGGGAGGCCCCTACGAGCAGTACTTC. Protein product: CASSLETGGPYEQYF.

Concerning this clonotype: A much more abundant neighbour one base away suggests this may be a read error. This chain connects TRBV20-1 to TRBJ2-3, with D perhaps TRBD1 (5 bases). V shed 5 bases and J shed 5 bases, with 17 bases lying between them. The germline V gene has CDR1 DFQATT and CDR2 SNEGSKA (reference sequence). The CDR3 runs to 14 residues. DNA for the CDR3: TGCAGTGCTCGATCAGGGTCCTGGAAAGATACGCAGTATTTT. It is translated as CSARSGSWKDTQYF.

This clonotype was seen many times. The V gene is TRBV25-1, the J gene TRBJ2-7; no clear D. V lost 5 bases and J lost 2, with 16 bases in between. Germline V gene sequence: CDR1 MGHDK, CDR2 SYGVNS. The CDR3 runs 15 residues. The CDR3 DNA reads TGTGCCAGCAGTCCCCCAGATGGGCTGCCCTACGAGCAGTACTTC. It is translated as CASSPPDGLPYEQYF.

In this sample, this clonotype turned up many times. V is TRBV24-1 and J is TRBJ2-2; the match to TRBD1 covers 9 bases. The J segment lost 0 bases and the V segment lost 4 bases, leaving 5 bases of the junction unmatched. The CDR3 contains 17 residues. The germline CDR1 and CDR2 sequences are KGHDR and SFDVKD. The chain's CDR3 is CATSDPRQGANTGELFF. In nucleotides, the CDR3 is TGTGCCACCAGTGACCCGAGACAGGGGGCGAACACCGGGGAGCTGTTTTTT.

The CDR3 loop is CASSFGLAGREQFF. CDR3 sequence (DNA): TGCGCCAGCAGCTTCGGACTAGCGGGACGGGAGCAGTTCTTC. V usage is TRBV5-1 and J usage is TRBJ2-1; 12 bases are a match to TRBD2. This CDR3 has 14 amino acids. Germline-derived CDR1 and CDR2 are SGHRS and YFSETQ. V lost 2 bases to trimming and J lost 10 bases; unmatched junction nucleotides: 4.

This clonotype has ten or more counts. The CDR3 loop reads CASSKWWGFYYYGYTF. The CDR3 region has the DNA TGTGCCAGCAGCAAATGGTGGGGGTTTTATTACTATGGCTACACCTTC. The chain recombines TRBV21-1 with TRBJ1-2; the table's D call, TRBD1, was not checked against the DNA. TRBV21-1 is noted as a pseudogene. The CDR3 runs to 16 residues.

This clonotype was detected a few times. V and J are TRBV7-2 and TRBJ2-7, with D unresolved. V dropped 5 bases and J dropped 1 base, with 15 bases sitting between them. The CDR3 extends over 15 amino acids. Per the germline V gene, CDR1 is SGHTA and CDR2 is FQGNSA. CDR3 sequence: CASSVRWGTSYEQYF. CDR3 nucleotide sequence: TGTGCCAGCAGCGTTCGCTGGGGAACTTCCTACGAGCAGTACTTC.

This clonotype was counted at least ten times. V and J are TRBV5-1 and TRBJ2-1; 14 nucleotides match TRBD2. Germline-derived CDR1 and CDR2 are SGHRS and YFSETQ. The V segment lost 4 bases and the J segment 0 bases; nucleotides outside the gene matches: 9. The CDR3 is 19 amino acids. CDR3 region: CASSRLAGGHGGSYNEQFF. CDR3 bases: TGCGCCAGCAGCAGACTAGCGGGAGGGCATGGGGGCTCCTACAATGAGCAGTTCTTC.

This clonotype was observed at least ten times. The V and J genes are TRBV5-1 and TRBJ2-7; D possibly corresponds to TRBD2 (6 bases). V was pared by 2 bases and J by 2 bases, with 17 bases between. The CDR3 consists of 16 residues. From germline, CDR1 is SGHRS and CDR2 YFSETQ. The CDR3 loop is CASSFLSGEYTYEQYF. CDR3 DNA sequence: TGCGCCAGCAGCTTCTTATCGGGGGAGTATACCTACGAGCAGTACTTC.